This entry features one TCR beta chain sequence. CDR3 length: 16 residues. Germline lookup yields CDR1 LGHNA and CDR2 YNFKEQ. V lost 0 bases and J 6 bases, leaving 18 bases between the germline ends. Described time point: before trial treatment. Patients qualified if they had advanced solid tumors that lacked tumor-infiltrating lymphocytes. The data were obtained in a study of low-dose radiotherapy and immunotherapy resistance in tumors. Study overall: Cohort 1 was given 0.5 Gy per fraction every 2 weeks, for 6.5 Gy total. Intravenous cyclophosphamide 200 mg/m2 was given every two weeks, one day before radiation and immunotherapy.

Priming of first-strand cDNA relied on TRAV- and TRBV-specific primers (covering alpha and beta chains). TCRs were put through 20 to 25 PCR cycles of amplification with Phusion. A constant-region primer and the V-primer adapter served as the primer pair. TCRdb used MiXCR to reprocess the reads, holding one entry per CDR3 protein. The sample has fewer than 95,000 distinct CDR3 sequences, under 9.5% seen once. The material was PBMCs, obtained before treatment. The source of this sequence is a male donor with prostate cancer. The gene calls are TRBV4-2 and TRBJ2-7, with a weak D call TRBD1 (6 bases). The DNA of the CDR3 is TGTGCCAGCAGCCAAGATTTTAGCAGGGGAAGTAGCGAGCAGTACTTC. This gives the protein CASSQDFSRGSSEQYF.